This entry features one TCR beta chain sequence. Its specificity is unknown. Chemo-refractory metastatic non-small-cell lung cancer patients underwent focal radiation alongside CTLA-4 blockade with ipilimumab. The sample is drawn from a study of radiotherapy plus CTLA-4 blockade in lung cancer. Study-level information: In approximately 17% of patients, objective responses were seen; 30% to 35% had disease control. Study-level results: According to reports, early shifts in blood T cell clones, alongside interferon-beta, forecast response most accurately. Blood-borne expansion of tumor-derived TCR clones followed radiotherapy plus ipilimumab.

The protocol was immunoSEQ multiplex PCR, while the TCRdb copy is restricted to in-frame clones and leaves out a portion. The sample holds approximately 48,000 clones, about four fifths seen once. V dropped 5 bases and J dropped 8; count of bases not matched to a gene: 2. This CDR3 spans 14 amino acids. Germline-derived CDR1 and CDR2 are SGHVS and FNYEAQ. The sequence was obtained from a human donor with non-small cell lung cancer whose response to radiotherapy plus ipilimumab could not be evaluated. V and J are TRBV7-6 and TRBJ2-2; TRBD2 aligns across 13 bases. Source: peripheral blood, taken from a patient treated with radiotherapy plus ipilimumab. The CDR3 nucleotides are TGTGCCAGCAGCGGACTAGCGGGAGAAGGGGAGCTGTTTTTT. It specifies CASSGLAGEGELFF.